The T cell receptor beta chain described here comes from a study of Graves' ophthalmopathy and Graves' hyperthyroidism. Whole-study context: Untreated patients at initial diagnosis provided peripheral blood.

V dropped 5 bases and J dropped 4 bases, with 9 bases sitting between them. The CDR3 totals 13 residues. About this clonotype: Antigen: not known.

Study-level points and caveats: Between ophthalmopathy and stable hyperthyroidism, a 13-signature model drew a separation with 87.88% sensitivity and 70% to 84% specificity.

TCR beta CDR3 amplification used RNA transcripts. First-round RT-PCR used HTBI primers; second-round multiplex PCR followed. TCRdb itself ran the multiplex PCR reads through MiXCR, one entry per CDR3 protein. This table holds around 670,000 distinct CDR3 sequences, roughly two fifths found once. PBMCs were obtained from roughly 9 ml of fresh peripheral blood. The sequencing input was peripheral blood. This receptor was identified in an adult man with Graves' ophthalmopathy. The gene calls are TRBV12-3 or TRBV12-4 and TRBJ1-5; no clear D. CDR3 DNA: TGTGCCAGCAGTACGGGGTATAATCAGCCCCAGCATTTT. Its protein product is CASSTGYNQPQHF.